Listed here are 18 T cell receptor beta chains from one sample, sequenced in a study of control samples from healthy donors and cancer patients. TCRdb's table, derived via immunoSEQ multiplex PCR, lists solely in-frame clones and lacks some. The sample includes around 95,000 clones, 70% to 90% seen only once; the top ten take approximately 20%. The sequencing sample was made of blood. The receptors stem from a man aged 30-40 years in good health.

Of note for this clone: Within the sample, other DNA sequences also encode this same CDR3. This sequence joins TRBV10-3 and TRBJ2-5; D not resolved. Trimming pared 5 bases from V and 2 bases from J, leaving 6 bases between. The CDR3 spans 12 residues. Germline V gene sequence: CDR1 ENHRY, CDR2 SYGVKD. The CDR3 loop reads CAISRDQETQYF. The CDR3 DNA reads as TGTGCCATCAGTAGGGATCAAGAGACCCAGTACTTC.

The chain links TRBV19 to TRBJ2-3; unclear D gene. The CDR3 is made up of 11 amino acids. V dropped 3 bases and J dropped 7 bases, with 5 bases sitting between them. CDR1 LNHDA and CDR2 SQIVND come from the germline V gene (reference sequence). The CDR3 DNA reads TGTGCCAGTAGTATTGGGAATACGCAGTATTTT. Its protein product is CASSIGNTQYF.

The V call is TRBV11-3, the J call TRBJ2-7; the D gene is possibly TRBD1 (5 bases). Per germline, CDR1 SGHNT and CDR2 YENEEA. Trimming took off 0 bases at V and 3 bases at J, with 15 bases between the two ends. CDR3 size: 16 residues. The CDR3 DNA reads as TGTGCCAGCAGCTTAGAAACCGGGCAGGGCAACTACGAGCAGTACTTC. This codes for CASSLETGQGNYEQYF.

The chain joins TRBV15 to TRBJ2-1; D gene uncertain. Trimming took 0 bases from V and 5 from J, leaving 11 bases between them. This CDR3 is 15 amino acids long. Per germline, CDR1 LNHNV and CDR2 YYDKDF (reference sequence). The CDR3 DNA reads as TGTGCCACCAGCAGAGATAGCTGGGCTCACAATGAGCAGTTCTTC. This translates into CATSRDSWAHNEQFF.

The rearrangement uses TRBV11-2 and TRBJ1-4, with D unresolved. Trimming removed 5 bases from V and 4 bases from J, with 14 bases in between. The CDR3 has 15 residues. Germline V CDR1 and CDR2: SGHAT, FQNNGV. The CDR3 DNA reads as TGTGCCAGCAGCCGCGACGGACGCCTTAATGAAAAACTGTTTTTT. As protein: CASSRDGRLNEKLFF.

Comments on this clone: Within the sample, other DNA sequences also encode this same CDR3. The chain has TRBV27 and TRBJ1-6; TRBD1 agrees at 8 bases. The CDR3 runs to 14 residues. The germline gives CDR1 MNHEY, CDR2 SMNVEV (reference sequence). V gave up 4 bases and J gave up 7 bases; unmatched junction bases: 3. The CDR3 region is CASSWDRPNSPLHF. For the CDR3, the DNA is TGTGCCAGCAGTTGGGACAGGCCGAATTCACCCCTCCACTTT.

The rearrangement joins TRBV29-1 to TRBJ2-6; the D gene is possibly TRBD2 (5 bases). Germline CDR1 is SQVTM and CDR2 is ANQGSEA. The CDR3 loop spans 13 amino acids. Trimming pared 6 bases from V and 0 bases from J, leaving 6 bases between. For the CDR3, the DNA is TGCAGCGTGAGGGACTCTGGGGCCAACGTCCTGACTTTC. Its translation: CSVRDSGANVLTF.

The chain couples TRBV18 to TRBJ1-1; tentatively, D is TRBD1 (5 bases). The CDR3 is 16 residues long. V was cut by 3 bases and J by 0 bases, with 14 bases left in between. Germline lookup yields CDR1 KGHSH and CDR2 LQKENI. The CDR3 spells CASSPPGRGMNTEAFF. The CDR3 DNA sequence: TGTGCCAGCTCACCCCCCGGGCGGGGCATGAACACTGAAGCTTTCTTT.

This clone was seen only once. The chain has TRBV6-5 and TRBJ1-6; D not resolved. There are 13 residues in the CDR3. Germline values: CDR1 MNHEY, CDR2 SVGAGI. V was pared by 8 bases and J by 5 bases, with 10 bases between. CDR3 amino acids: CASATADNSPLHF. DNA for the CDR3: TGTGCCAGCGCAACTGCAGATAATTCACCCCTCCACTTT.

The chain is built from TRBV6-5 and TRBJ1-2; no firm D call. Germline V gene sequence: CDR1 MNHEY, CDR2 SVGAGI. The length of the CDR3 is 13 residues. The V end lost 8 bases, the J end lost 8 bases, and 18 bases lay between the germline ends. Here the CDR3 reads CASVRTFQNGYTF. The CDR3 DNA follows: TGTGCCAGCGTCCGTACCTTCCAGAACGGCTACACCTTC.

V usage is TRBV28 and J usage is TRBJ2-3, with 10 bases aligning to TRBD2. CDR3 length equals 16 residues. The V gene end was trimmed by 2 bases and the J gene end by 1 base; junction bases not matched to a gene: 3. Germline-derived CDR1 and CDR2 are MDHEN and SYDVKM. The CDR3 bases are TGTGCCAGCAGTTTACCCGGGACTAGCGGCACAGATACGCAGTATTTT. This encodes CASSLPGTSGTDTQYF.

The genes are TRBV5-4 and TRBJ2-7, with 8 bases fitting TRBD2. Germline V gene data show CDR1 as SGHNT and CDR2 as YYREEE (reference sequence). The CDR3 runs to 17 residues. With V trimmed by 1 base and J by 1 base, 10 bases remained unmatched. In DNA, the CDR3 is TGTGCCAGCAGCTTGTGGGCGGGGGGCTTCACTTCCTACGAGCAGTACTTC. Protein product: CASSLWAGGFTSYEQYF.

As for this clone: Other DNA sequences in the same sample also yield this CDR3. The V call is TRBV27, the J call TRBJ2-7; TRBD1 matches at 10 bases. The CDR3 covers 13 residues. The J segment lost 4 bases and the V segment lost 6 bases, leaving 3 bases of the junction unmatched. Germline assignment: CDR1 MNHEY and CDR2 SMNVEV (reference sequence). CDR3 DNA sequence: TGTGCCAGCAGCCCGGGACAGGGGTACGAGCAGTACTTC. Residues: CASSPGQGYEQYF.

The chain combines TRBV7-8 with TRBJ2-7; D possibly corresponds to TRBD1 (5 bases). Germline V CDR1 and CDR2: SGHVS, FQNEAQ. Trimming took 4 bases from V and 4 from J, leaving 8 bases between them. The CDR3 is 12 residues long. The CDR3 reads CASSSKGYEQYF. The CDR3 nucleotides read TGTGCCAGCAGCTCCAAGGGGTACGAGCAGTACTTC. The whole variable domain, filled in from reference TRBV7-8 and TRBJ2-7, reads GAGVSQSPRYKVAKRGQDVALRCDPISGHVSLFWYQQALGQGPEFLTYFQNEAQLDKSGLPSDRFFAERPEGSVSTLKIQRTQQEDSAVYLCASSSKGYEQYFGPGTRLTVT.

The chain joins TRBV19 to TRBJ1-1; no definite D call. The CDR3 has 12 amino acids. Germline-derived CDR1 and CDR2 are LNHDA and SQIVND (reference sequence). Trimming removed 5 bases at V and 5 bases at J, with 9 bases between. The CDR3: CASSVGGTEAFF. For the CDR3, the DNA is TGTGCCAGTAGTGTCGGAGGGACTGAAGCTTTCTTT.

V and J are TRBV10-1 and TRBJ1-1, with D possibly being TRBD1 (5 bases). V shed 7 bases and J shed 0 bases, with 12 bases lying between them. The CDR3 contains 14 residues. CDR1 WNHNN and CDR2 SYGVQD come from the germline V gene (reference sequence). CDR3 sequence (DNA): TGCGCCAGCAAAGTTAGGGGCATGAACACTGAAGCTTTCTTT. Amino acids: CASKVRGMNTEAFF.

The CDR3 coding sequence is TGTGCCAGCAGCGAGCAGGGGGTAGCCGGAAACACCATATATTTT. Encoded protein: CASSEQGVAGNTIYF. The chain joins TRBV7-9 to TRBJ1-3; 7 bases match TRBD1. V dropped 5 bases and J dropped 4; count of bases not matched to a gene: 8. The germline V gene has CDR1 SEHNR and CDR2 FQNEAQ (reference sequence). The CDR3 totals 15 residues.

This clone showed up just a few times. The V and J genes are TRBV28 and TRBJ1-5; D unclear. The CDR3 is 11 amino acids. Germline CDR1 MDHEN, CDR2 SYDVKM. V lost 8 bases and J lost 3, with 5 bases in between. The CDR3 bases are TGTGCCAGCTCTACCAATCAGCCCCAGCATTTT. Protein product: CASSTNQPQHF.